A selection of T cell receptor beta chains follows, all from one sample in a study of blood T cell repertoires in COVID-19. TCRdb's copy holds only in-frame clones and misses some; the assay was immunoSEQ multiplex PCR. The sample holds over 45,000 clones, roughly 80% seen once. The sequencing input was peripheral blood. The receptors originated from a woman aged 60-75 years with acute or convalescent COVID-19. Each CDR3 is given with its conserved first and last residue. The D gene is left open where the match is weak. Only some rows state a clone size, as once, few, many or a class for expanded clones.

TRBJ2-1	TRBV14	-	TRBD2	TGTGCCAGCAGCCAAGATTGGGGCGGGAGCCCCTACAATGAGCAGTTCTTC	CASSQDWGGSPYNEQFF
TRBJ2-7	TRBV6-1	-	-	TGTGCCAGCAGTGAATACGGCTACGAGCAGTACTTC	CASSEYGYEQYF
TRBJ2-7	TRBV6-5	-	TRBD1	TGTGCCAGCAGCTCGGGACAGGGGGACGCCTACGAGCAGTACTTC	CASSSGQGDAYEQYF
TRBJ1-5	TRBV6-6	-	-	TGTGCCAGCAGTTACCTGGGGCAGGGGAATCAGCCCCAGCATTTT	CASSYLGQGNQPQHF
TRBJ1-6	TRBV20-1	-	TRBD1	TGCAGTGCTAGTTGGGACAGGGGTCCCTCCTATAATTCACCCCTCCACTTT	CSASWDRGPSYNSPLHF
TRBJ2-1	TRBV2	-	TRBD2	TGTGCCAGCAGTGAAGAGAGACTAGCGGGAGACAATGAGCAGTTCTTC	CASSEERLAGDNEQFF
TRBJ1-1	TRBV6-5	-	-	TGTGCCAGCAGCTCATCCGGGTCCCTCCGCGAAGCTTTCTTT	CASSSSGSLREAFF
TRBJ1-1	TRBV20-1	-	-	TGCAGTGCTAGTCAGGGGATGAACACTGAAGCTTTCTTT	CSASQGMNTEAFF
TRBJ2-5	TRBV7-9	-	-	TGTGCCAGCAGCCTCTCCTTACGGGGTACGGAGACCCAGTACTTC	CASSLSLRGTETQYF
TRBJ1-2	TRBV2	-	-	TGTGCCAGCAGTGAGGGTGAGAGGTATGGCTACACCTTC	CASSEGERYGYTF
TRBJ1-1	TRBV18	once	TRBD1	TGTGCCAGCTCACAACAGGGGGCGGGGATGAACACTGAAGCTTTCTTT	CASSQQGAGMNTEAFF
TRBJ2-7	TRBV5-4	-	TRBD2	TGTGCCAGCAGCTTTTTGGGCGGGGGCGAGCAGTACTTC	CASSFLGGGEQYF
TRBJ1-4	TRBV27	-	-	TGTGCCAGCTCCCTTAGGGGCACTAATGAAAAACTGTTTTTT	CASSLRGTNEKLFF
TRBJ2-3	TRBV19	-	-	TGTGCCAGTAGTATGGACTTCAGGGGGGTGGTAACGCAGTATTTT	CASSMDFRGVVTQYF
TRBJ1-2	TRBV24-1	-	-	TGTGCCACCAGCAGAGGTGACTATGGCTACACCTTC	CATSRGDYGYTF
TRBJ2-5	TRBV15	-	-	TGTGCCACCAGCAGAGAGGCGCAGGTTCGGGAGACCCAGTACTTC	CATSREAQVRETQYF
TRBJ1-5	TRBV19	few	TRBD1	TGTGCCAGTACAAAGGGGGCGGGTCAGCCCCAGCATTTT	CASTKGAGQPQHF
TRBJ1-1	TRBV6-6	-	TRBD1	TGTGCCAGCAGTGGACAGGGAATAGGGACTGAAGCTTTCTTT	CASSGQGIGTEAFF